The T cell receptor beta chain under discussion was sequenced for a study of graft-versus-host responses after intestinal transplantation. Overall study: Among the recipients, transplants were multivisceral, liver-intestinal, or isolated intestinal. All of the recipients had induction that used anti-thymocyte globulin, then tacrolimus and steroids for about 3 years.

To note about this clone: The antigen remains unidentified.

The V end was cut by 5 bases, the J end by 7 bases, with 17 bases between. Germline loops: CDR1 MNHEY, CDR2 SVGAGI. The CDR3 contains 14 residues. Sequenced by immunoSEQ multiplex PCR; TCRdb stores in-frame clones only, minus some. The repertoire includes roughly 90,000 clones, about nine tenths of them detected once, and roughly 5.5% sits in the top ten. Study conclusions and caveats: Peak circulating GvH clone levels tracked with early post-transplant HvG declines.

The rearrangement uses TRBV6-5 and TRBJ1-2, with unresolved D. The TCR sequence derives from a human donor who received an intestinal transplant. Here the sequenced sample was unstimulated CD8+ T cells sorted from spleen or lymph node cells, taken before intestinal transplant. The CDR3 loop reads CASSVETAIRGYTF. CDR3 nucleotides: TGTGCCAGCAGTGTCGAGACGGCGATTCGTGGCTACACCTTC.